These 32 T cell receptor beta chains came from one sample sequenced in a study of blood T cell repertoires in COVID-19. Here immunoSEQ multiplex PCR was the method, and the copy in TCRdb shows in-frame clones only, minus some. This sample has approximately 150,000 clones, with approximately 89% found just once. The specimen was peripheral blood. These receptors came from a woman in her 50s with acute or convalescent COVID-19.

The chain carries TRBV9 and TRBJ2-1, with 8 positions matching TRBD1. CDR1 and CDR2 (germline): SGDLS, YYNGEE. The CDR3 is 15 residues long. The V and J ends lost 0 bases and 8 bases, in that order; junction bases with no gene match: 7. Here the CDR3 reads CASSVAGQGPDEQFF. CDR3 bases: TGTGCCAGCAGCGTAGCCGGACAGGGTCCCGATGAGCAGTTCTTC.

The genes are TRBV7-3 and TRBJ1-1; weak D call: TRBD1 (6 bases). V lost 5 bases and J lost 3, with 10 bases in between. The CDR3 length is 13 residues. CDR1 and CDR2 (germline): SGHTA, FQGTGA. In DNA, the CDR3 is TGTGCCAGCAGCGTAGGGGGGGACACTGAAGCTTTCTTT. Amino acids: CASSVGGDTEAFF.

V and J are TRBV5-4 and TRBJ1-1; 10 bases map to TRBD1. Germline V gives CDR1 SGHNT, CDR2 YYREEE (reference sequence). The ends lost 5 bases at V and 2 bases at J; junction bases unmatched: 3. There are 14 residues in the CDR3. CDR3 nucleotides: TGTGCCAGCAGGGACAGGGGGAGAAACACTGAAGCTTTCTTT. Its translation: CASRDRGRNTEAFF.

In this sample, this clone turned up a few times. V is TRBV5-4 and J is TRBJ1-2, with D possibly TRBD1 on 5 matching bases. V gave up 2 bases and J gave up 2 bases, with 10 bases separating them. This CDR3 spans 14 amino acids. Germline assignment: CDR1 SGHNT and CDR2 YYREEE (reference sequence). The CDR3 sequence: CASSFAGQNYGYTF. The CDR3, as DNA: TGTGCCAGCAGCTTCGCAGGGCAAAACTATGGCTACACCTTC.

This clone was counted once. This chain joins TRBV5-6 and TRBJ2-7; D unresolved. Trimming cost V 3 bases and J 0 bases, with 4 bases left between them. This CDR3 has 12 amino acids. Germline CDR1 is SGHDT and CDR2 is YYEEEE. The CDR3 region has the DNA TGTGCCAGCAGCTACAGCTCCTACGAGCAGTACTTC. Protein product: CASSYSSYEQYF.

This sequence joins TRBV5-1 and TRBJ2-3; perhaps TRBD2 as D (6 bases). CDR3 length equals 17 residues. Germline V gene sequence: CDR1 SGHRS, CDR2 YFSETQ. V lost 1 base and J lost 4, with 19 bases in between. The CDR3 coding sequence is TGCGCCAGCAGCTTGATTGTTGGGGGAGGAGTCCCAGATACGCAGTATTTT. It codes for CASSLIVGGGVPDTQYF.

This clone was counted once. This chain joins TRBV18 and TRBJ1-5; 8 bases match TRBD1. The CDR3 spans 13 residues. Per germline, CDR1 KGHSH and CDR2 LQKENI. The V segment lost 4 bases and the J segment 5 bases; nucleotides outside the gene matches: 1. This chain's CDR3 is CASSQTGDQPQHF. The CDR3 nucleotides are TGTGCCAGCTCACAGACAGGGGATCAGCCCCAGCATTTT. The variable domain in full, with the rest retrieved from reference TRBV18 and TRBJ1-5, is NAGVMQNPRHLVRRRGQEARLRCSPMKGHSHVYWYRQLPEEGLKFMVYLQKENIIDESGMPKERFSAEFPKEGPSILRIQQVVRGDSAAYFCASSQTGDQPQHFGDGTRLSIL.

This clone was picked up a small number of times. This chain links TRBV6-5 with TRBJ2-7; TRBD2 aligns across 10 bases. Looked up from germline, CDR1 is MNHEY and CDR2 is SVGAGI. V was clipped by 5 bases and J by 0 bases; unmatched bases: 4. The CDR3 covers 15 residues. CDR3 residues: CASSPWTSGSYEQYF. The DNA for the CDR3 is TGTGCCAGCAGTCCTTGGACTAGCGGCTCCTACGAGCAGTACTTC.

The V and J genes are TRBV2 and TRBJ2-3; no definite D call. This CDR3 contains 13 residues. Per the germline V gene, CDR1 is SNHLY and CDR2 is FYNNEI. V was clipped by 9 bases and J by 0 bases, with 10 bases between them. CDR3 amino acids: CARTTASTDTQYF. In DNA form, the CDR3 reads TGTGCCAGAACTACCGCCAGCACAGATACGCAGTATTTT.

The rearrangement links TRBV19 to TRBJ2-5; TRBD2 agrees at 10 bases. Trimming took 7 bases from V and 5 from J; bases not matched to a gene: 7. In germline, CDR1 is LNHDA, CDR2 SQIVND (reference sequence). The CDR3 is made up of 14 amino acids. CDR3 coding DNA: TGTGCCAGTACGGCTAGCGGGAGCAGGGAGACCCAGTACTTC. Translating gives CASTASGSRETQYF.

The chain recombines TRBV24-1 with TRBJ1-2, with a possible D match to TRBD1 (6 bases). Looked up from germline, CDR1 is KGHDR and CDR2 is SFDVKD. Trimming removed 3 bases from V and 5 bases from J, with 12 bases in between. This CDR3 comprises 14 residues. CDR3 residues: CATSDRGQHYGYTF. The CDR3 DNA reads as TGTGCCACCAGTGATAGAGGACAGCATTATGGCTACACCTTC.

Note on this clone: Other DNA sequences in this specimen translate into the identical CDR3. The chain recombines TRBV7-9 with TRBJ2-1; the D gene is possibly TRBD2 (6 bases). Germline values: CDR1 SEHNR, CDR2 FQNEAQ (reference sequence). The ends were cut back, 5 bases at V and 0 bases at J, with 11 bases in the middle. CDR3 length: 15 residues. The DNA for the CDR3 is TGTGCCAGCAGCCCCCGGGGGAGCTCCTACAATGAGCAGTTCTTC. Translation: CASSPRGSSYNEQFF.

The V gene is TRBV2, the J gene TRBJ2-6; the D is unclear. The germline CDR1 and CDR2 sequences are SNHLY and FYNNEI. The CDR3 consists of 15 residues. Trimming removed 2 bases at V and 0 bases at J, with 5 bases between. In DNA form, the CDR3 reads TGTGCCAGCAGTGAAACACGCTCTGGGGCCAACGTCCTGACTTTC. Protein sequence: CASSETRSGANVLTF. Full variable domain (missing parts from reference TRBV2 and TRBJ2-6): EPEVTQTPSHQVTQMGQEVILRCVPISNHLYFYWYRQILGQKVEFLVSFYNNEISEKSEIFDDQFSVERPDGSNFTLKIRSTKLEDSAMYFCASSETRSGANVLTFGAGSRLTVL.

The chain links TRBV18 to TRBJ2-1, with D possibly being TRBD2 (5 bases). The CDR3 consists of 15 residues. Trimming pared 3 bases from V and 0 bases from J, leaving 9 bases between. CDR1 KGHSH and CDR2 LQKENI come from the germline V gene. The chain's CDR3 is CASSPRESSYNEQFF. Written as DNA, the CDR3 is TGTGCCAGCTCACCCCGGGAAAGCTCCTACAATGAGCAGTTCTTC.

J is TRBJ2-7 and V is TRBV6-5; the D gene is possibly TRBD1 (6 bases). CDR3 length: 16 residues. Germline V gene sequence: CDR1 MNHEY, CDR2 SVGAGI. V lost 0 bases and J lost 5, with 17 bases in between. The CDR3 DNA reads as TGTGCCAGCAGTTACTCGGGGGACAAAGGGTTAGACGAGCAGTACTTC. The encoded protein is CASSYSGDKGLDEQYF.

This chain joins TRBV11-2 and TRBJ2-6, with 9 bases identical to TRBD2. Germline V gives CDR1 SGHAT, CDR2 FQNNGV. The junction had 10 bases not matched to a gene; V was cut back by 7 bases and J by 3 bases. The length of the CDR3 is 17 residues. The CDR3 DNA sequence: TGTGCCAGCACCCCTAAGCGGGGGGCTGATGGGGCCAACGTCCTGACTTTC. Translating gives CASTPKRGADGANVLTF.

The chain has TRBV6-6 and TRBJ2-1; tentative D call: TRBD1 (6 bases). The length of the CDR3 is 17 residues. The V gene lost 5 bases and the J gene lost 0 bases, with 17 bases spanning the gap. The germline gives CDR1 MNHNY, CDR2 SVGAGI (reference sequence). The CDR3 sequence is CASSQQGRAASYNEQFF. In nucleotides, the CDR3 is TGTGCCAGCAGTCAACAGGGCAGAGCGGCCTCCTACAATGAGCAGTTCTTC.

This chain uses TRBV27 with TRBJ2-7, with 11 nucleotides matching TRBD1. This CDR3 is 16 amino acids long. V was clipped by 5 bases and J by 4 bases; unmatched bases: 10. Germline-derived CDR1 and CDR2 are MNHEY and SMNVEV (reference sequence). CDR3 bases: TGTGCCAGCAGTACATCTAGGACAGGGGGCTCGTACGAGCAGTACTTC. It encodes CASSTSRTGGSYEQYF.

The chain carries TRBV4-1 and TRBJ2-1; 7 nucleotides agree with TRBD2. The germline V gene has CDR1 MGHRA and CDR2 YSYEKL. CDR3 length: 17 residues. Trimming cost V 1 base and J 0 bases; bases outside gene matches: 6. CDR3 DNA: TGCGCCAGCAGCCAAGGAGCGGGAAAGGGCTCCTACAATGAGCAGTTCTTC. As protein: CASSQGAGKGSYNEQFF.

The J gene is TRBJ2-4, the V gene TRBV6-5; 10 nucleotides agree with TRBD1. V lost 2 bases and J lost 6; bases outside the gene matches: 7. The CDR3 runs 16 residues. Germline V gives CDR1 MNHEY, CDR2 SVGAGI. CDR3 amino acids: CASSYERTGGRNIQYF. The CDR3 DNA is TGTGCCAGCAGTTACGAGAGGACAGGGGGGAGAAACATTCAGTACTTC.

The rearrangement uses TRBV28 and TRBJ1-1, with D possibly matching TRBD1 (6 bases). The CDR3 totals 13 residues. The ends were cut back, 2 bases at V and 4 bases at J, with 8 bases in the middle. CDR1 is MDHEN, CDR2 SYDVKM, per germline. The CDR3 coding sequence is TGTGCCAGCAGTTTACAGGGGCTCACTGAAGCTTTCTTT. Protein product: CASSLQGLTEAFF. Drawing the rest from reference TRBV28 and TRBJ1-1, the complete variable domain is DVKVTQSSRYLVKRTGEKVFLECVQDMDHENMFWYRQDPGLGLRLIYFSYDVKMKEKGDIPEGYSVSREKKERFSLILESASTNQTSMYLCASSLQGLTEAFFGQGTRLTVV.

The J gene is TRBJ2-1, the V gene TRBV3-1 (or the pseudogene TRBV3-2); TRBD2 agrees at 7 bases. The CDR3 extends over 16 amino acids. V gave up 0 bases and J gave up 7 bases; unmatched junction bases: 9. The germline V gene has CDR1 LGHDT and CDR2 YNNKEL (reference sequence). CDR3 amino acids: CASSQDPGGSLNEQFF. The DNA for the CDR3 is TGTGCCAGCAGCCAAGACCCCGGCGGGAGTTTAAATGAGCAGTTCTTC.

V usage is TRBV25-1 and J usage is TRBJ1-4; D uncertain. Deletions cut 3 bases from V and 0 bases from J, with 8 bases between. This CDR3 region has 15 residues. Germline V gene data show CDR1 as MGHDK and CDR2 as SYGVNS. The CDR3 region is CASSEQLATNEKLFF. The CDR3 bases are TGTGCCAGCAGTGAGCAGCTAGCAACTAATGAAAAACTGTTTTTT.

V and J are TRBV10-3 and TRBJ1-2, with TRBD1 matching 9 bases. The trim removed 2 bases at V and 4 bases at J, leaving 8 bases unmatched. Looked up from germline, CDR1 is ENHRY and CDR2 is SYGVKD. The CDR3 consists of 16 residues. The CDR3 is CAISEARQGEGYGYTF. CDR3 nucleotides: TGTGCCATCAGTGAGGCCCGACAGGGGGAGGGCTATGGCTACACCTTC.

J is TRBJ2-1 and V is TRBV11-3; 8 positions agree with TRBD2. Trimming removed 3 bases from V and 5 bases from J; junction bases left unmatched: 6. From germline, CDR1 is SGHNT and CDR2 YENEEA. The CDR3 runs to 15 residues. The CDR3 sequence: CASSFSGAPNNEQFF. The CDR3 DNA sequence: TGTGCCAGCAGCTTTAGCGGGGCCCCTAACAATGAGCAGTTCTTC.

The CDR3 is CASSLDSLAGVTGELFF. As DNA, the CDR3 is TGTGCCAGCAGCTTAGATTCGCTAGCGGGAGTCACCGGGGAGCTGTTTTTT. The chain employs TRBV7-2 and TRBJ2-2; 10 bases line up with TRBD2. The CDR3 is made up of 17 amino acids. V lost 1 base and J lost 4; bases outside the gene matches: 6. Germline CDR1 and CDR2: SGHTA and FQGNSA.

This chain links TRBV5-3 with TRBJ1-2; D is unclear. TRBV5-3 is identified as an open reading frame with a role that is uncertain. Trimming took off 4 bases at V and 4 bases at J, with 5 bases between the two ends. The CDR3 extends over 11 amino acids. DNA for the CDR3: TGTGCCAGAAGCCCTTCCTATGGCTACACCTTC. Protein: CARSPSYGYTF.

This clone has just one count. V and J are TRBV4-2 and TRBJ1-1; 10 bases map to TRBD1. The CDR3 is 15 amino acids. Per germline, CDR1 LGHNA and CDR2 YNFKEQ. Unmatched junction bases numbered 7, after V lost 4 bases and J lost 5 bases. This CDR3 reads CASSRVTGGGTEAFF. In nucleotides, the CDR3 is TGTGCCAGCAGCCGGGTGACAGGGGGCGGAACTGAAGCTTTCTTT.

The genes are TRBV12-3 or TRBV12-4 and TRBJ1-5; no definite D call. The germline V and J ends were trimmed by 5 bases and 1 base, with 6 bases remaining between them. This CDR3 is 13 amino acids long. The CDR3 spells CASSPVSNQPQHF. The CDR3 nucleotides are TGTGCCAGCAGTCCGGTAAGCAATCAGCCCCAGCATTTT.

The chain combines TRBV9 with TRBJ2-2; 10 positions match TRBD2. V lost 4 bases to trimming and J lost 5 bases; unmatched junction nucleotides: 5. Germline assignment: CDR1 SGDLS and CDR2 YYNGEE. The CDR3 length is 15 residues. The CDR3 DNA is TGTGCCAGCAGCCTAGCGGGAGAGGGGACCGGGGAGCTGTTTTTT. It translates to CASSLAGEGTGELFF. Full variable domain (outside the CDR3, taken from reference TRBV9 and TRBJ2-2): DSGVTQTPKHLITATGQRVTLRCSPRSGDLSVYWYQQSLDQGLQFLIQYYNGEERAKGNILERFSAQQFPDLHSELNLSSLELGDSALYFCASSLAGEGTGELFFGEGSRLTVL.

The rearrangement joins TRBV7-3 to TRBJ2-3; TRBD2 matches 7 bases. The CDR3 has 14 amino acids. Losses at the gene ends were 3 bases for V and 2 bases for J; bases not matched to a gene: 2. Germline CDR1 SGHTA, CDR2 FQGTGA. CDR3: CASSFGTNTDTQYF. Written as DNA, the CDR3 is TGTGCCAGCAGCTTCGGGACTAACACAGATACGCAGTATTTT.

This chain links TRBV29-1 with TRBJ2-1; D might be TRBD2 (5 bases). CDR3 length equals 14 residues. Germline V gives CDR1 SQVTM, CDR2 ANQGSEA. V was shortened by 1 base and J by 7 bases, with 14 bases between the two germline ends. The CDR3: CSVEGWEMRNEQFF. CDR3 nucleotides: TGCAGCGTTGAAGGGTGGGAGATGAGAAATGAGCAGTTCTTC.